Below are 4 T cell receptor beta chains sequenced from a single sample in a study of T cells in Graves' hyperthyroidism and ophthalmopathy. What was amplified from RNA transcripts were TCR beta CDR3 regions. In the first-round RT-PCR of the TCR CDR3, the HTBI primer set was used. MiXCR, applied by TCRdb to the multiplex PCR reads, yields one record per CDR3 protein. Of 300,000 to 350,000 distinct CDR3 sequences in the sample, 16% were seen once. The material sequenced was blood. The receptors originated from a young man with Graves' hyperthyroidism.

The chain uses TRBV7-6 and TRBJ2-2, with D unclear. The CDR3 runs to 14 residues. V lost 4 bases and J lost 8, with 14 bases in between. Germline V CDR1 and CDR2: SGHVS, FNYEAQ. For the CDR3, the DNA is TGTGCCAGCAGCTCTTCGGGCAATCCGGGGGAGCTGTTTTTT. It codes for CASSSSGNPGELFF.

This clonotype was counted ten times or more. At one end, the junction sequence differs from germline, possibly due to a read error. This chain uses TRBV30 with TRBJ2-5, with D hard to call. CDR1 is GTSNPN, CDR2 SVGIG, per germline (reference sequence). The CDR3 is 12 residues long. This CDR3 reads CAWSVTLEPQYF. Here the CDR3 DNA reads TGTGCCTGGAGTGTAACCCTAGAGCCCCAGTACTTC.

This clonotype occurred a few times. The chain is built from TRBV7-9 and TRBJ2-6; the match to TRBD1 covers 9 bases. CDR3 length: 20 amino acids. Germline V gene lookup returns CDR1 SEHNR and CDR2 FQNEAQ (reference sequence). V was clipped by 1 base and J by 1 base; unmatched bases: 11. CDR3 in amino acids: CASSLEGDRETGSGANVLTF. In DNA form, the CDR3 reads TGTGCCAGCAGCTTAGAAGGGGACAGGGAAACTGGTTCTGGGGCCAACGTCCTGACTTTC. Looking up the rest from reference TRBV7-9 and TRBJ2-6 gives the full variable domain: DTGVSQNPRHKITKRGQNVTFRCDPISEHNRLYWYRQTLGQGPEFLTYFQNEAQLEKSRLLSDRFSAERPKGSFSTLEIQRTEQGDSAMYLCASSLEGDRETGSGANVLTFGAGSRLTVL.

This clonotype was counted only a few times. Given a much more abundant clone one base away, this may be a read error. The chain joins TRBV5-6 to TRBJ1-1, with D perhaps matching TRBD1 (6 bases). The CDR3 extends over 15 amino acids. CDR1 is SGHDT and CDR2 is YYEEEE in the germline V gene. In DNA, the CDR3 is TGTGCCAGCAGCTGGACCGGGGGGCTCGGCACTGAAGCTTGCTTT. It yields the protein CASSWTGGLGTEACF.